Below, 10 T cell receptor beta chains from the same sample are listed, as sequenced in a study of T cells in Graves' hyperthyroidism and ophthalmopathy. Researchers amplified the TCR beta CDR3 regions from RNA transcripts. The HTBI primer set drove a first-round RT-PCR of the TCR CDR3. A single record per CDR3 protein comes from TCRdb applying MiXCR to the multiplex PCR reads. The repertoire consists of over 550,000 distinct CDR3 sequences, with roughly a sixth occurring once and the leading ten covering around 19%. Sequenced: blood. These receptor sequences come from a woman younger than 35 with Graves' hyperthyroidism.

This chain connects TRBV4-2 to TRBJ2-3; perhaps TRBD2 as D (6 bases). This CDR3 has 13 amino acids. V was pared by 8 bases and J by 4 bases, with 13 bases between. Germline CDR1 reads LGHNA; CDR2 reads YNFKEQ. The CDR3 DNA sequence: TGTGCCAGCGGAGGGGAAATCGCAGATACGCAGTATTTT. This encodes CASGGEIADTQYF.

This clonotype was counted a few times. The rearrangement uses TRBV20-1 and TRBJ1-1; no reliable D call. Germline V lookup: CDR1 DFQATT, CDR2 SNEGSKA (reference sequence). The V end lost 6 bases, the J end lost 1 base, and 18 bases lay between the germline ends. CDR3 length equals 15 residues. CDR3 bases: TGCAGTGCGCGGGGAGTTAACAGCCCGAACACTGAAGCTTTCTTT. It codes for CSARGVNSPNTEAFF.

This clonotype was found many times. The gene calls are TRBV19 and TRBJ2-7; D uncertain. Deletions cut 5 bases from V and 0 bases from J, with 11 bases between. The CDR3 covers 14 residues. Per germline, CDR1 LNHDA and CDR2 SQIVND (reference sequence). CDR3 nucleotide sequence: TGTGCCAGTAGTCGGCAGGAGAGCTCCTACGAGCAGTACTTC. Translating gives CASSRQESSYEQYF.

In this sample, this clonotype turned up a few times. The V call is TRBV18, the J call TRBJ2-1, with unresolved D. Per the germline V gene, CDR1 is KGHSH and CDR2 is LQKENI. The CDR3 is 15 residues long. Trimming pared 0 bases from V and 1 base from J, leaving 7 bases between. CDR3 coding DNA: TGTGCCAGCTCACCACCCCGGGTTTCCTACAATGAGCAGTTCTTC. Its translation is CASSPPRVSYNEQFF.

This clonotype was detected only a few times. The CDR3 region has the DNA TGTGCCAGCAGTTTATCCGGCAGAAACTCCTACGAGCAGTACTTC. It yields the protein CASSLSGRNSYEQYF. The chain links TRBV12-3 or TRBV12-4 to TRBJ2-7; D unresolved. There are 15 residues in the CDR3. Trimming removed 2 bases from V and 0 bases from J, with 11 bases in between.

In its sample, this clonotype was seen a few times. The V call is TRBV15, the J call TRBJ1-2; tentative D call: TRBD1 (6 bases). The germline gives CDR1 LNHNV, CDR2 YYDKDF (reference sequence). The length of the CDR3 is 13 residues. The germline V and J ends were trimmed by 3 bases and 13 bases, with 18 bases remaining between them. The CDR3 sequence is CATSSKQGGGITF. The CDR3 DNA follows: TGTGCCACCAGCAGTAAACAGGGCGGAGGAATCACCTTC.

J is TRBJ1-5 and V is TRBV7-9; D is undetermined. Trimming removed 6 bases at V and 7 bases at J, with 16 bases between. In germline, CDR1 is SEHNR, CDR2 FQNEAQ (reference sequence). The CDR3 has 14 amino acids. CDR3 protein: CASSRTGLLQPQHF. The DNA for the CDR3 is TGTGCCAGCAGTCGGACCGGTTTATTGCAGCCCCAGCATTTT.

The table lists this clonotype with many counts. CDR3 loop: CASSRALNTEAFF. DNA of the CDR3: TGTGCCAGCAGCCGAGCACTGAACACTGAAGCTTTCTTT. The gene calls are TRBV3-1 and TRBJ1-1, with unresolved D. V was pared by 4 bases and J by 0 bases, with 6 bases between. The CDR3 has 13 residues. Germline-derived CDR1 and CDR2 are LGHDT and YNNKEL (reference sequence).

CDR3 in amino acids: CASSYLRGPYEQYF. For the CDR3, the DNA is TGTGCCAGCAGTTACCTCAGGGGGCCCTACGAGCAGTACTTC. The chain employs TRBV6-2 or TRBV6-3 and TRBJ2-7; 8 bases agree with TRBD1. V shed 2 bases and J 2 bases; nucleotides not matched to a gene: 2. CDR3 length equals 14 residues. The germline V gene encodes CDR1 MNHEY and CDR2 SVGEGT.

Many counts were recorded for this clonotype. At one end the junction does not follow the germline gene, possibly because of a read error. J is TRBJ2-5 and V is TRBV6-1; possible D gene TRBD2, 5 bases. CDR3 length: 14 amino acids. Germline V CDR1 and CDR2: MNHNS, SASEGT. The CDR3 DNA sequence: TGTGCCAGCAGCGAAGGCAGGAGGTGGGAGACCCAGTACTTC. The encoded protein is CASSEGRRWETQYF.